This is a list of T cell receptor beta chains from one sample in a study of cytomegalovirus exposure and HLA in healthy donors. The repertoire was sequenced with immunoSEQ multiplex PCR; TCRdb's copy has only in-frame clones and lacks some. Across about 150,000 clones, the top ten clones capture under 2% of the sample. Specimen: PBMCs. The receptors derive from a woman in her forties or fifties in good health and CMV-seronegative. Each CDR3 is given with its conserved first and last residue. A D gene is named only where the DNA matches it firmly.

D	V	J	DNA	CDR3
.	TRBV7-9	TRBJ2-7	TGTGCCAGCAGCTCCGCGCCCCGGGACATCGTTGGGTACGAGCAGTACTTC	CASSSAPRDIVGYEQYF
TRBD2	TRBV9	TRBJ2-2	TGTGCCAGCGGGGGGGGCACCGGGGAGCTGTTTTTT	CASGGGTGELFF
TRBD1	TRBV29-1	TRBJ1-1	TGCAGCGTTGAGGGAATACAGGGGGCATCTACTGAAGCTTTCTTT	CSVEGIQGASTEAFF
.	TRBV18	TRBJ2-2	TGTGCCAGCTCTCTGTCTCAGGCGAACACCGGGGAGCTGTTTTTT	CASSLSQANTGELFF
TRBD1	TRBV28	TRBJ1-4	TGTGCCAGCACCCGCGGACAGGCTTCTAATGAAAAACTGTTTTTT	CASTRGQASNEKLFF
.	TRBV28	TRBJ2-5	TGTGCCAGCAGTGGCGGGACAGTCCTCGAGACCCAGTACTTC	CASSGGTVLETQYF
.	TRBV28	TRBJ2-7	TGTGCCAGCAGTCGGACAGAGAACGAGCAGTACTTC	CASSRTENEQYF
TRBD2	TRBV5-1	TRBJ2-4	TGCGCCAGCAGCTTGGAAGGCGGGGGTAACATTCAGTACTTC	CASSLEGGGNIQYF
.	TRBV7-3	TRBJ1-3	TGTGCCAGCAGCTACAGAGGGGGGGCGGAGGGAAACACCATATATTTT	CASSYRGGAEGNTIYF
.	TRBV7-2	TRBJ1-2	TGTGCCAGCAGCAGCCGCAGGCCCGGCTACACCTTC	CASSSRRPGYTF
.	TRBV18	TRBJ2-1	TGTGCCAGCTCAGAGACAAGGATCAATGAGCAGTTCTTC	CASSETRINEQFF
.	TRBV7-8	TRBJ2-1	TGTGCCAGCAGCCCTTCGACTCTGAACCTTAATGAGCAGTTCTTC	CASSPSTLNLNEQFF
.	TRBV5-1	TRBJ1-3	TGCGCCAGCAGCTTCCTAGACTTGAGCTCTGGAAACACCATATATTTT	CASSFLDLSSGNTIYF
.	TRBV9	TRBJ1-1	TGTGCCAGCAGCACTACAACTCCGGTCCTGGACACTGAAGCTTTCTTT	CASSTTTPVLDTEAFF
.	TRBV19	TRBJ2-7	TGTGCCAGTAAGGAATCGGGGGGCAGCTCCTACGAGCAGTACTTC	CASKESGGSSYEQYF
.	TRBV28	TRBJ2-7	TGTGCCAGCAGTTTGACATACTACGAGCAGTACTTC	CASSLTYYEQYF
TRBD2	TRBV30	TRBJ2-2	TGTGCCTCAAGCGGGGCCGGGGAGCTGTTTTTT	CASSGAGELFF
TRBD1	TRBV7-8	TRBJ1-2	TGTGCCAGCAGCTTCCGACAGGGCCCTCAGATCTATGGCTACACCTTC	CASSFRQGPQIYGYTF
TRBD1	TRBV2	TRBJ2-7	TGTGCCAGCAAGGGCATGACAGGGGGGGGAGAGCAGTACTTC	CASKGMTGGGEQYF
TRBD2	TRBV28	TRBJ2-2	TGTGCCAGCAGTCACTATGCCCAGCTAGCGGGGGTCACGAACACCGGGGAGCTGTTTTTT	CASSHYAQLAGVTNTGELFF
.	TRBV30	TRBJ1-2	TGTGCCTGGAGTGTTCAGGGCCAGCAAGGCTACACCTTC	CAWSVQGQQGYTF
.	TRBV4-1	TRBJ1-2	TGCGCCAGCAGCCAAGATTTATTACGGACAGCCGCTTATGGCTACACCTTC	CASSQDLLRTAAYGYTF
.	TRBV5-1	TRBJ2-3	TGCGCCAGCAGCTTGGATCCAGCGACAGATACGCAGTATTTT	CASSLDPATDTQYF
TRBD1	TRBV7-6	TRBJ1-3	TGTGCCAGCAGCCCTCGGACAGGGAGCGGAAACACCATATATTTT	CASSPRTGSGNTIYF
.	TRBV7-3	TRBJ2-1	TGTGCCAGCAGCTTAAGTAGTTCCTACAATGAGCAGTTCTTC	CASSLSSSYNEQFF
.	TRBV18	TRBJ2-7	TGTGCCAGCTCACCACCCGGCGGCGGCTCCTACGAGCAGTACTTC	CASSPPGGGSYEQYF
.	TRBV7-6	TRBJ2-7	TGTGCCAGCAGCCCCAGGGACTACGAGCAGTACTTC	CASSPRDYEQYF
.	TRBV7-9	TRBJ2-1	TGTGCCAGCAGCTTACAGGAGCAGTTCTTC	CASSLQEQFF
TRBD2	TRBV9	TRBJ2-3	TGTGCCAGCAGCGTATCCTTAGCGGGAGCTAGCACAGATACGCAGTATTTT	CASSVSLAGASTDTQYF
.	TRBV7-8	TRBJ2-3	TGTGCCAGCAGCTTCTACACAGATACGCAGTATTTT	CASSFYTDTQYF
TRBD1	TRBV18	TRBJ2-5	TGTGCCAGCTCACCCGGGACAGGGGGTATGGAGACCCAGTACTTC	CASSPGTGGMETQYF
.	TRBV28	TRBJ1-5	TGTGCCAGCAGTTCCGGGCAGGGCGATGGTCAGCCCCAGCATTTT	CASSSGQGDGQPQHF
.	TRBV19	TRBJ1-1	TGTGCCAGTAGTGACGCAGGGCCCAACACTGAAGCTTTCTTT	CASSDAGPNTEAFF
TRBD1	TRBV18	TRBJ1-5	TGTGCCAGCTCCCCCGGACAGGGAAGTAGGGATCAGCCCCAGCATTTT	CASSPGQGSRDQPQHF
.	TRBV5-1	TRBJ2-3	TGCGCCAGCAGCCGGGAAACTAGAACAGATACGCAGTATTTT	CASSRETRTDTQYF
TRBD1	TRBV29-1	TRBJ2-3	TGCAGCGTCGATCTACAGGGGACAGATACGCAGTATTTT	CSVDLQGTDTQYF
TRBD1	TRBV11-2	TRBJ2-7	TGTGCCAGCAGCTCACTCCGGGACAGGCCCTACGAGCAGTACTTC	CASSSLRDRPYEQYF
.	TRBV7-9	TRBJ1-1	TGTGCCAGCAGCTTAAGGGGGGGTCTCACTGAAGCTTTCTTT	CASSLRGGLTEAFF
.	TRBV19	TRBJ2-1	TGTGCCAGTAGTAATCAGTACAATGAGCAGTTCTTC	CASSNQYNEQFF
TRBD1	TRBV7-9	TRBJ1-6	TGTGCCAGCAGCTTAGGACAGGGGGCAATTTCACCCCTCCACTTT	CASSLGQGAISPLHF
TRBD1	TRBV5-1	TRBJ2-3	TGCGCCAGCAGGGTCGTTAGGGGACAGGGCCAGTATTTT	CASRVVRGQGQYF
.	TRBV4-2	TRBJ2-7	TGTGCCAGCAGCCAAGAGGGCGCCTACGAGCAGTACTTC	CASSQEGAYEQYF
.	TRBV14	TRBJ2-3	TGTGCCAGCAGCCATTGGCCTGTCACAGATACGCAGTATTTT	CASSHWPVTDTQYF
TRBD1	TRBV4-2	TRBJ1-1	TGTGCCAGCAGCCTGGAAACACAGGGGGCTGACACTGAAGCTTTCTTT	CASSLETQGADTEAFF
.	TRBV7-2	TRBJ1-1	TGTGCCAGCAGCTTAGTCGTCGGGAGTAATGAAGCTTTCTTT	CASSLVVGSNEAFF
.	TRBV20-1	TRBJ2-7	TGCAGTGCTAGCTCGGTCTACGAGCAGTACTTC	CSASSVYEQYF
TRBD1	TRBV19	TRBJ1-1	TGTGCCAGTATCCGGTACAGGGGGCAGAGCACTGAAGCTTTCTTT	CASIRYRGQSTEAFF
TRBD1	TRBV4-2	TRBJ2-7	TGTGCCAGCAGCCAGACAGGGCCCTACGAGCAGTACTTC	CASSQTGPYEQYF
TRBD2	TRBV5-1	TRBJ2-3	TGCGCCAGCAGCTTCGGTCTAGCGGGAGGGCCAGATACGCAGTATTTT	CASSFGLAGGPDTQYF
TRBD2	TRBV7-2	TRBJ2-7	TGTGCCAGCAGTTCGGGGCGGGGGGGATACGAGCAGTACTTC	CASSSGRGGYEQYF
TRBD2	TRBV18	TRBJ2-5	TGTGCCAGCTCACCGCAATCTAAGGGACTAGCGTCACAAGAGACCCAGTACTTC	CASSPQSKGLASQETQYF
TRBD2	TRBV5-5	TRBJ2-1	TGTGCCAGCAGCCCGCGAGGGCTAGCGGATAACAATGAGCAGTTCTTC	CASSPRGLADNNEQFF
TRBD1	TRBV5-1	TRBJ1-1	TGCGCCAGCAGCTTGGACAGGGGAGGTTTGAACACTGAAGCTTTCTTT	CASSLDRGGLNTEAFF